What follows are 18 T cell receptor beta chains derived from one specimen sequenced in a study of T cell repertoires in cytomegalovirus infection. TCRdb ran MiXCR on the reads and lists one entry per CDR3 protein. The sample carries under 600,000 distinct CDR3 sequences, 15% to 20% recorded once. Sequencing input: CD8+ T cells from PBMCs. These receptors were taken from a human donor in good health (CMV status not recorded). Some clones in this sample may be carry-over from other donors' samples.

This chain links TRBV9 with TRBJ1-3, with D unclear. The CDR3 runs 14 residues. V lost 4 bases to trimming and J lost 6 bases, with 14 bases between them. Per germline, CDR1 SGDLS and CDR2 YYNGEE. CDR3 in amino acids: CASSNTMGKNTIYF. In DNA form, the CDR3 reads TGTGCCAGCAGCAACACCATGGGGAAAAACACCATATATTTT.

The J gene is TRBJ1-6, the V gene TRBV27, with D unresolved. Looked up from germline, CDR1 is MNHEY and CDR2 is SMNVEV (reference sequence). This CDR3 spans 12 amino acids. The ends were cut back, 5 bases at V and 10 bases at J, with 9 bases in the middle. CDR3 nucleotide sequence: TGTGCCAGCAGTAAGACTCGATCACCCCTCCACTTT. It is translated as CASSKTRSPLHF.

The V call is TRBV20-1, the J call TRBJ1-3; TRBD1 matches 8 bases. V lost 1 base, J lost 0 bases, and 8 bases stayed unmatched. The CDR3 is 17 residues long. CDR1 and CDR2 (germline): DFQATT, SNEGSKA (reference sequence). The CDR3 is CSARGAGTGISGNTIYF. The DNA for the CDR3 is TGCAGTGCTAGAGGGGCGGGGACAGGCATCTCTGGAAACACCATATATTTT.

In this sample, this clonotype turned up a few times. This rearrangement joins TRBV6-1 to TRBJ1-1; D is possibly TRBD1 (6 bases). Germline CDR1 MNHNS, CDR2 SASEGT. Trimming pared 8 bases from V and 1 base from J, leaving 14 bases between. This CDR3 comprises 14 residues. The CDR3 loop reads CASGGGAQNTEAFF. The CDR3 DNA reads TGTGCCAGCGGGGGGGGCGCTCAGAACACTGAAGCTTTCTTT.

This clonotype was seen a few times. The chain employs TRBV15 and TRBJ2-2; 11 bases fit TRBD1. J was trimmed by 5 bases and V by 5 bases; bases with no gene match: 4. Germline loops: CDR1 LNHNV, CDR2 YYDKDF (reference sequence). The CDR3 is 15 residues long. The CDR3 coding sequence is TGTGCCACCAGCGGCCGGGACAGGGGGACCGGGGAGCTGTTTTTT. Translated: CATSGRDRGTGELFF.

In its sample, this clonotype was seen many times. V usage is TRBV12-3 or TRBV12-4 and J usage is TRBJ1-1; TRBD1 matches at 8 bases. V was clipped by 5 bases and J by 7 bases; unmatched bases: 15. The CDR3 consists of 16 residues. The CDR3 spells CASSHGQGSLLGEAFF. CDR3 bases: TGTGCCAGCAGTCATGGACAGGGTAGTCTTTTGGGTGAAGCTTTCTTT.

This clonotype has a handful of counts. The V and J genes are TRBV28 and TRBJ2-4; 12 nucleotides match TRBD2. This CDR3 is 21 amino acids long. CDR1 and CDR2 (germline): MDHEN, SYDVKM. V lost 1 base, J lost 0 bases, and 13 bases stayed unmatched. In nucleotides, the CDR3 is TGTGCCAGCAGTTTATTTGGCGGGCTAGCGGGAGGGGGGCTAGCCAAAAACATTCAGTACTTC. Translation: CASSLFGGLAGGGLAKNIQYF.

In this sample, this clonotype turned up a few times. The chain joins TRBV6-1 to TRBJ1-4; no clear D. V gave up 8 bases and J gave up 6 bases, with 13 bases separating them. This CDR3 has 13 amino acids. CDR1 is MNHNS and CDR2 is SASEGT in the germline V gene. The CDR3 DNA sequence: TGTGCCAGCCAGGAGGTTATTTATGAAAAACTGTTTTTT. Its translation: CASQEVIYEKLFF.

Concerning this clonotype: A read error is possible here, since a much larger clone lies one base away. The V call is TRBV7-2, the J call TRBJ1-4; 9 nucleotides align to TRBD1. This CDR3 comprises 16 residues. J lost 5 bases, V lost 6 bases, and 10 bases had no gene match. CDR1 SGHTA and CDR2 FQGNSA come from the germline V gene. The CDR3 spells CASSDIAGTGNEKLFF. CDR3 sequence (DNA): TGTGCCAGCAGTGATATTGCTGGGACAGGGAATGAAAAACTGTTTTTT.

This clonotype was seen a handful of times. The rearrangement joins TRBV19 to TRBJ2-3; TRBD2 matches 7 bases. CDR1 is LNHDA, CDR2 SQIVND, per germline (reference sequence). There are 14 residues in the CDR3. V shed 3 bases and J 1 base; nucleotides not matched to a gene: 1. The CDR3 reads CASSILAGTDTQYF. CDR3 in DNA: TGTGCCAGTAGTATCCTAGCGGGCACAGATACGCAGTATTTT.

CDR3 residues: CASSTTGRDYLETQYF. As DNA, the CDR3 is TGTGCCAGCAGTACCACAGGTCGGGACTACCTTGAGACCCAGTACTTC. The chain carries TRBV28 and TRBJ2-5; 7 bases map to TRBD2. The V and J ends lost 5 bases and 5 bases, in that order; junction bases with no gene match: 14. There are 16 residues in the CDR3. CDR1 is MDHEN and CDR2 is SYDVKM in the germline V gene.

The rearrangement uses TRBV7-9 and TRBJ2-1, with TRBD2 matching over 7 bases. Germline V gene sequence: CDR1 SEHNR, CDR2 FQNEAQ (reference sequence). The CDR3 loop spans 16 amino acids. Trimming removed 5 bases from V and 8 bases from J; junction bases left unmatched: 15. CDR3 loop: CASSIFSSGLWDEQFF. The CDR3 coding sequence is TGTGCCAGCAGCATCTTCTCTAGCGGCCTCTGGGATGAGCAGTTCTTC.

The chain recombines TRBV3-1 with TRBJ1-2, with D possibly TRBD1 on 6 matching bases. Trimming took off 0 bases at V and 4 bases at J, with 21 bases between the two ends. This CDR3 has 18 residues. From germline, CDR1 is LGHDT and CDR2 YNNKEL (reference sequence). CDR3 in amino acids: CASSQDEGVAGLFYGYTF. In DNA form, the CDR3 reads TGTGCCAGCAGCCAAGATGAGGGGGTGGCAGGGCTGTTCTATGGCTACACCTTC.

This clonotype was seen many times. The V gene is TRBV12-3 or TRBV12-4, the J gene TRBJ2-1; D possibly matches TRBD1 or TRBD2 (5 bases each). The CDR3 consists of 12 residues. The ends were cut back, 6 bases at V and 6 bases at J, with 9 bases in the middle. The DNA of the CDR3 is TGTGCCAGCAGCTTTGGGGGCAATGAGCAGTTCTTC. Encoded protein: CASSFGGNEQFF.

This clonotype was observed many times. The genes are TRBV10-3 and TRBJ2-5; 9 nucleotides line up with TRBD1. The length of the CDR3 is 14 residues. The V gene end was trimmed by 10 bases and the J gene end by 2 bases; junction bases not matched to a gene: 8. Germline V gene sequence: CDR1 ENHRY, CDR2 SYGVKD. The CDR3 DNA follows: TGTGCCACCCTTGACAGGGGGGCACAAGAGACCCAGTACTTC. Amino acid sequence: CATLDRGAQETQYF.

This clonotype was recorded a few times. This chain connects TRBV27 to TRBJ2-2; 9 bases map to TRBD2. The CDR3 sequence is 20 residues long. Germline trimming cut 1 base from V and 0 bases from J; bases unmatched to any gene: 12. Germline assignment: CDR1 MNHEY and CDR2 SMNVEV (reference sequence). Here the CDR3 DNA reads TGTGCCAGCAGTTTATTCCCCGGGACTAGCTTACTCGCGAACACCGGGGAGCTGTTTTTT. This codes for CASSLFPGTSLLANTGELFF.

The rearrangement joins TRBV9 to TRBJ2-5, with unresolved D. Germline-derived CDR1 and CDR2 are SGDLS and YYNGEE. The CDR3 has 15 amino acids. Trimming stripped 0 bases from V and 2 bases from J, with 11 bases between. CDR3 DNA: TGTGCCAGCAGCGTAGGAGGAATGCGGCAAGAGACCCAGTACTTC. This codes for CASSVGGMRQETQYF.

This clonotype occurred many times. The chain uses TRBV7-8 and TRBJ1-5; perhaps TRBD1 as D (6 bases). The CDR3 runs to 17 residues. Looked up from germline, CDR1 is SGHVS and CDR2 is FQNEAQ. Trimming removed 5 bases at V and 1 base at J, with 18 bases between. The CDR3 DNA reads as TGTGCCAGCAGCCATGAGGGGGGGCCCCCAAGCAATCAGCCCCAGCATTTT. Protein product: CASSHEGGPPSNQPQHF.